This entry lists 13 T cell receptor beta chains sequenced from one sample in a study of long-term antiretroviral therapy in people with HIV. A v3.0 immunoSEQ assay was performed at survey level. The table came from immunoSEQ multiplex PCR; TCRdb's copy has only in-frame clones and leaves some out. The sample shows over 25,000 clones, roughly 97% of them seen only once. The input for sequencing was unsorted PBMCs, taken 7.6 years after starting antiretroviral therapy. Every receptor here comes from a man aged 25 to 40 with HIV.

V usage is TRBV7-8 and J usage is TRBJ2-7; 7 bases map to TRBD2. Germline assignment: CDR1 SGHVS and CDR2 FQNEAQ. The CDR3 contains 16 residues. The V segment lost 5 bases and the J segment 0 bases; nucleotides outside the gene matches: 10. As DNA, the CDR3 is TGTGCCAGCAGCCCAGTGGGGGGGACCCCCTCCTACGAGCAGTACTTC. This gives the protein CASSPVGGTPSYEQYF. The entire variable domain, with the rest obtained from reference TRBV7-8 and TRBJ2-7, is as follows: GAGVSQSPRYKVAKRGQDVALRCDPISGHVSLFWYQQALGQGPEFLTYFQNEAQLDKSGLPSDRFFAERPEGSVSTLKIQRTQQEDSAVYLCASSPVGGTPSYEQYFGPGTRLTVT.

The V call is TRBV5-8, the J call TRBJ2-1; D perhaps matches TRBD2 (5 bases). Germline lookup yields CDR1 SGHTS and CDR2 YDEGEE. The germline V and J ends were trimmed by 2 bases and 10 bases, with 10 bases remaining between them. This CDR3 region has 12 residues. CDR3 region: CASSLAALEQFF. CDR3 DNA sequence: TGTGCCAGCAGCTTAGCGGCCCTCGAGCAGTTCTTC. The full variable domain, completed using reference TRBV5-8 and TRBJ2-1, is EAGVTQSPTHLIKTRGQQATLRCSPISGHTSVYWYQQALGLGLQFLLWYDEGEERNRGNFPPRFSGRQFPNYSSELNVNALELEDSALYLCASSLAALEQFFGPGTRLTVL.

The chain couples TRBV18 to TRBJ1-4, with 8 bases that match TRBD1. The CDR3 contains 16 residues. Germline values: CDR1 KGHSH, CDR2 LQKENI. The ends lost 3 bases at V and 0 bases at J; junction bases unmatched: 3. Written as DNA, the CDR3 is TGTGCCAGCTCACCTACACAGGGGGCAACTAATGAAAAACTGTTTTTT. Its translation is CASSPTQGATNEKLFF.

DNA of the CDR3: TGTGCCAGTAGTATAGTGGGGAATGAGCAGTTCTTC. Protein: CASSIVGNEQFF. The J gene is TRBJ2-1, the V gene TRBV19, with D unclear. V dropped 1 base and J dropped 7 bases, with 5 bases sitting between them. Germline lookup yields CDR1 LNHDA and CDR2 SQIVND (reference sequence). CDR3 length equals 12 residues.

V is TRBV19 and J is TRBJ2-6, with D perhaps matching TRBD1 (6 bases). Trimming pared 5 bases from V and 1 base from J, leaving 12 bases between. The CDR3 covers 16 residues. Germline V CDR1 and CDR2: LNHDA, SQIVND (reference sequence). CDR3 bases: TGTGCCAGTAGTGAACACAGGGATTCTGGGGCCAACGTCCTGACTTTC. It yields the protein CASSEHRDSGANVLTF.

The gene calls are TRBV6-6 and TRBJ1-1; no reliable D call. V gave up 0 bases and J gave up 2 bases, with 10 bases separating them. This CDR3 is 15 amino acids long. Per germline, CDR1 MNHNY and CDR2 SVGAGI (reference sequence). This chain's CDR3 is CASSYSSGENTEAFF. The DNA of the CDR3 is TGTGCCAGCAGTTACTCGAGCGGGGAAAACACTGAAGCTTTCTTT.

The rearrangement joins TRBV4-3 to TRBJ2-4; D ambiguous. Trimming shortened V by 0 bases and J by 5 bases, and 11 bases separated the two germline ends. The CDR3 is 15 residues long. Germline lookup yields CDR1 LGHNA and CDR2 YSLEER. Written as DNA, the CDR3 is TGCGCCAGCAGCCAAGAGAAATACGGCCAAAACATTCAGTACTTC. Encoded protein: CASSQEKYGQNIQYF.

This chain uses TRBV7-8 with TRBJ1-5; tentative D call: TRBD1 (6 bases). V gave up 8 bases and J gave up 3 bases, with 14 bases separating them. Germline lookup yields CDR1 SGHVS and CDR2 FQNEAQ. There are 14 residues in the CDR3. This CDR3 reads CASPPDRLNQPQHF. The CDR3 DNA reads as TGTGCCAGCCCCCCGGACAGACTCAATCAGCCCCAGCATTTT.

This chain links TRBV19 with TRBJ2-3; D is ambiguous. This CDR3 region has 11 residues. The germline CDR1 and CDR2 sequences are LNHDA and SQIVND (reference sequence). The ends were cut back, 8 bases at V and 0 bases at J, with 3 bases in the middle. CDR3 residues: CASLSTDTQYF. The DNA for the CDR3 is TGTGCCAGTCTGAGCACAGATACGCAGTATTTT.

The V and J genes are TRBV9 and TRBJ2-2; no definite D call. The CDR3 length is 13 residues. Germline V gene sequence: CDR1 SGDLS, CDR2 YYNGEE. The V end was cut by 2 bases, the J end by 4 bases, with 6 bases between. CDR3 in amino acids: CASSVRSTGELFF. The CDR3 region has the DNA TGTGCCAGCAGCGTCCGATCCACCGGGGAGCTGTTTTTT.

The chain has TRBV4-2 and TRBJ2-6; no clear D gene. CDR3 size: 15 residues. Per germline, CDR1 LGHNA and CDR2 YNFKEQ. Trimming took off 3 bases at V and 0 bases at J, with 6 bases between the two ends. The CDR3 protein is CASSQTFSGANVLTF. In DNA, the CDR3 is TGTGCCAGCAGCCAGACTTTCTCTGGGGCCAACGTCCTGACTTTC.

The J gene is TRBJ2-2, the V gene TRBV2, with a possible D match to TRBD1 (6 bases). From germline, CDR1 is SNHLY and CDR2 FYNNEI. The CDR3 is 15 residues long. V was trimmed by 5 bases and J by 5 bases, leaving 15 bases between them. DNA for the CDR3: TGTGCCAGCAGTTCCCAGGGGCCAGGGACCGGGGAGCTGTTTTTT. It translates to CASSSQGPGTGELFF.

The chain links TRBV11-2 to TRBJ2-1, with a possible D match to TRBD2 (6 bases). Trimming took off 2 bases at V and 1 base at J, with 18 bases between the two ends. The germline V gene has CDR1 SGHAT and CDR2 FQNNGV. The CDR3 has 18 residues. The CDR3 bases are TGTGCCAGCAGCTTAAGCGCGGGGAATTTAGTTTCCTACAATGAGCAGTTCTTC. Residues: CASSLSAGNLVSYNEQFF.